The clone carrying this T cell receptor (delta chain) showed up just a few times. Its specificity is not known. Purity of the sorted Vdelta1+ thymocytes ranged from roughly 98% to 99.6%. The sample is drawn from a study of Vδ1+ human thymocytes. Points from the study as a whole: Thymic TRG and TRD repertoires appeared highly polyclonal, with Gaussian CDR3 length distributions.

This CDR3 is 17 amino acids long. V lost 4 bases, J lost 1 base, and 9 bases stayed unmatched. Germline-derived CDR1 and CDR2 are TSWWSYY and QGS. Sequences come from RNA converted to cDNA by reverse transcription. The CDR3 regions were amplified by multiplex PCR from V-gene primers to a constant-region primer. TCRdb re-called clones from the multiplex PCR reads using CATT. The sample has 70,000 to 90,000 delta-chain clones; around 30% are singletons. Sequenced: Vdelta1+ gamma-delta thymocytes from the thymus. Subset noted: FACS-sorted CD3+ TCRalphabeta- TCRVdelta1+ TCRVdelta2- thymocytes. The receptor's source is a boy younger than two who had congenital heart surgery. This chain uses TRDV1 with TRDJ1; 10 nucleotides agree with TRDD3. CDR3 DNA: TGTGCTCTTGGGGGCACGGTACTGGGGGATTGCACCGATAAACTCATCTTT. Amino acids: CALGGTVLGDCTDKLIF.